Each of the 29 T cell receptor beta chains below was sequenced from the same sample in a study of T cell clonotyping in hematopoietic cell transplantation. TCRdb keeps only in-frame clones here, not all; method: immunoSEQ multiplex PCR. The profile shows about 41,000 clones, 95% of them singletons. Sequenced sample: peripheral blood mononuclear cells. All receptors come from a man aged 25-40 years in good health. Some clones in this sample may be carry-over from other donors' samples.

V gene TRBV6-1 combines with J gene TRBJ1-5; no clear D. V was cut by 4 bases and J by 0 bases, with 10 bases left in between. The CDR3 is 15 amino acids. Germline CDR1 reads MNHNS; CDR2 reads SASEGT. The CDR3: CASSALRYSNQPQHF. CDR3 DNA: TGTGCCAGCAGTGCCCTCAGGTATAGCAATCAGCCCCAGCATTTT.

The J gene is TRBJ1-2, the V gene TRBV6-1; D is unresolved. This CDR3 comprises 14 residues. V was pared by 2 bases and J by 5 bases, with 12 bases between. In germline, CDR1 is MNHNS, CDR2 SASEGT. DNA of the CDR3: TGTGCCAGCAGTGAACGTACAGATCTGTATGGCTACACCTTC. Protein sequence: CASSERTDLYGYTF.

This rearrangement joins TRBV11-2 to TRBJ2-1; D unresolved. Between the trimmed V and J ends, which lost 1 base and 8 bases, there was a span of 9 bases. The CDR3 length is 13 residues. In germline, CDR1 is SGHAT, CDR2 FQNNGV. Written as DNA, the CDR3 is TGTGCCAGCAGCTTAGCCTACCGGGATGAGCAGTTCTTC. Translated: CASSLAYRDEQFF. Full variable domain (missing parts from reference TRBV11-2 and TRBJ2-1): EAGVAQSPRYKIIEKRQSVAFWCNPISGHATLYWYQQILGQGPKLLIQFQNNGVVDDSQLPKDRFSAERLKGVDSTLKIQPAKLEDSAVYLCASSLAYRDEQFFGPGTRLTVL.

The chain couples TRBV4-3 to TRBJ2-1; 11 positions match TRBD2. This CDR3 region has 16 residues. V was pared by 4 bases and J by 5 bases, with 7 bases of the junction left unmatched. CDR1 is LGHNA, CDR2 YSLEER, per germline. In DNA, the CDR3 is TGCGCCAGCAGCCCTCGGACTAGCGGGCCCGACAATGAGCAGTTCTTC. It yields the protein CASSPRTSGPDNEQFF.

The chain couples TRBV6-5 to TRBJ1-2; maybe TRBD1 (6 bases). The germline gives CDR1 MNHEY, CDR2 SVGAGI. The length of the CDR3 is 12 residues. Trimming took 6 bases from V and 7 from J, leaving 12 bases between them. As DNA, the CDR3 is TGTGCCAGCAGCACAGGGTTGGCTGGCTACACCTTC. It encodes CASSTGLAGYTF.

The rearrangement uses TRBV4-3 and TRBJ2-5; 12 nucleotides line up with TRBD2. The CDR3 runs 17 residues. V was clipped by 0 bases and J by 6 bases; unmatched bases: 8. CDR1 and CDR2 from the germline V gene are LGHNA and YSLEER. CDR3 residues: CASSQDASGRDVKTQYF. For the CDR3, the DNA is TGCGCCAGCAGCCAAGATGCTAGCGGGAGGGATGTGAAGACCCAGTACTTC.

This clone showed up just once. The chain couples TRBV9 to TRBJ2-3, with D possibly TRBD2 on 6 matching bases. V was shortened by 4 bases and J by 0 bases, with 12 bases between the two germline ends. The CDR3 loop spans 15 amino acids. Germline loops: CDR1 SGDLS, CDR2 YYNGEE. The CDR3 loop reads CASSKERASTDTQYF. The CDR3 DNA reads as TGTGCCAGCAGCAAAGAGCGGGCTAGCACAGATACGCAGTATTTT. The full variable domain, in which reference TRBV9 and TRBJ2-3 provide the parts outside the CDR3, is DSGVTQTPKHLITATGQRVTLRCSPRSGDLSVYWYQQSLDQGLQFLIQYYNGEERAKGNILERFSAQQFPDLHSELNLSSLELGDSALYFCASSKERASTDTQYFGPGTRLTVL.

The chain carries TRBV6-5 and TRBJ1-3; D unclear. Trimming took off 5 bases at V and 0 bases at J, with 8 bases between the two ends. The CDR3 extends over 14 amino acids. Looked up from germline, CDR1 is MNHEY and CDR2 is SVGAGI. CDR3 sequence: CASSPEGSGNTIYF. The CDR3 DNA reads as TGTGCCAGCAGTCCGGAAGGCTCTGGAAACACCATATATTTT.

The chain combines TRBV7-2 with TRBJ2-2; D tentatively fits TRBD1 or TRBD2 (5 bases each). The CDR3 has 17 amino acids. In germline, CDR1 is SGHTA, CDR2 FQGNSA. Trimming removed 4 bases from V and 1 base from J, with 16 bases in between. The chain's CDR3 is CASSSQPGTVNTGELFF. The CDR3 DNA sequence: TGTGCCAGCAGCTCCCAACCCGGGACGGTGAACACCGGGGAGCTGTTTTTT.

The V gene is TRBV6-5, the J gene TRBJ1-2; D is uncertain. The CDR3 is 12 amino acids. CDR1 is MNHEY, CDR2 SVGAGI, per germline. V lost 5 bases to trimming and J lost 5 bases, with 9 bases between them. CDR3 amino acids: CASSPTKYGYTF. The CDR3 DNA is TGTGCCAGCAGTCCAACGAAATATGGCTACACCTTC.

The chain employs TRBV5-4 and TRBJ2-1; 7 bases agree with TRBD2. The ends lost 4 bases at V and 6 bases at J; junction bases unmatched: 10. This CDR3 is 15 amino acids long. Germline CDR1 and CDR2: SGHNT and YYREEE (reference sequence). For the CDR3, the DNA is TGTGCCAGCAGCAGCCTAGGGAGGGCGGTCAATGAGCAGTTCTTC. Its translation is CASSSLGRAVNEQFF.

This clone was counted only a few times. This chain links TRBV9 with TRBJ2-7, with 7 bases that match TRBD2. The trim removed 1 base at V and 0 bases at J, leaving 7 bases unmatched. The CDR3 runs 16 residues. CDR1 is SGDLS, CDR2 YYNGEE, per germline. This CDR3 reads CASSVNVGGPSYEQYF. The CDR3 coding sequence is TGTGCCAGCAGCGTAAATGTGGGAGGGCCCTCCTACGAGCAGTACTTC.

V is TRBV6-5 and J is TRBJ2-1, with D possibly matching TRBD2 (6 bases). Per the germline V gene, CDR1 is MNHEY and CDR2 is SVGAGI. V shed 2 bases and J shed 14 bases, with 19 bases lying between them. The length of the CDR3 is 14 residues. For the CDR3, the DNA is TGTGCCAGCAGTTACACACAGTTAACGCCGGGGGAGTTCTTC. Its protein is CASSYTQLTPGEFF.

CDR3 sequence: CASSVLQGQALHF. For the CDR3, the DNA is TGTGCCAGCAGCGTATTGCAGGGGCAGGCCCTCCACTTT. The gene calls are TRBV9 and TRBJ1-6; D might be TRBD1 (6 bases). From germline, CDR1 is SGDLS and CDR2 YYNGEE. V was shortened by 1 base and J by 14 bases, with 13 bases between the two germline ends. The CDR3 is 13 residues long.

The count of this clone is one. The rearrangement links TRBV29-1 to TRBJ2-1; 13 bases are shared with TRBD2. Looked up from germline, CDR1 is SQVTM and CDR2 is ANQGSEA. CDR3 size: 13 residues. V was pared by 4 bases and J by 7 bases, with 1 base of the junction left unmatched. The CDR3 loop reads CSVGLAGGNEQFF. As DNA, the CDR3 is TGCAGCGTTGGACTAGCGGGAGGAAATGAGCAGTTCTTC.

This clone occurred once. The V gene is TRBV7-3, the J gene TRBJ2-2, with 9 bases identical to TRBD1. The junction had 7 bases not matched to a gene; V was cut back by 3 bases and J by 5 bases. This CDR3 region has 16 residues. Germline loops: CDR1 SGHTA, CDR2 FQGTGA. Here the CDR3 reads CASSFSGTGRTGELFF. As DNA, the CDR3 is TGTGCCAGCAGCTTCTCCGGGACAGGGAGGACCGGGGAGCTGTTTTTT.

The chain employs TRBV19 and TRBJ2-1, with D possibly being TRBD1 (5 bases). V gave up 3 bases and J gave up 2 bases, with 11 bases separating them. The CDR3 consists of 15 residues. CDR1 LNHDA and CDR2 SQIVND come from the germline V gene (reference sequence). CDR3 in amino acids: CASSIKGPTYNEQFF. The DNA for the CDR3 is TGTGCCAGTAGTATCAAGGGGCCAACCTACAATGAGCAGTTCTTC.

The chain has TRBV11-3 and TRBJ2-7; 9 positions agree with TRBD2. Trimming removed 1 base from V and 2 bases from J; junction bases left unmatched: 3. Germline V gene data show CDR1 as SGHNT and CDR2 as YENEEA. The CDR3 loop spans 15 amino acids. This CDR3 is CASSLGAGGTYEQYF. The CDR3 DNA sequence: TGTGCCAGCAGCTTAGGCGCGGGAGGGACCTACGAGCAGTACTTC.

This clone was found a few times. The V and J genes are TRBV25-1 and TRBJ1-1; 7 nucleotides match TRBD1. Trimming removed 1 base from V and 4 bases from J; junction bases left unmatched: 12. The V gene's germline CDR1 is MGHDK and CDR2 SYGVNS. The CDR3 runs to 17 residues. Here the CDR3 DNA reads TGTGCCAGCAGTGAATTCTCGAGACAGGGTGGGGGCACTGAAGCTTTCTTT. As protein: CASSEFSRQGGGTEAFF.

In this sample, this clone turned up a few times. Compared with germline, one end of the junction differs, possibly owing to a read error. This chain links TRBV7-9 with TRBJ1-2; D ambiguous. CDR3 length equals 8 residues. Germline V gene data show CDR1 as SEHNR and CDR2 as FQNEAQ (reference sequence). The CDR3 region has the DNA TGCCTAAGGCCCGGATACACCTTC. Amino acid sequence: CLRPGYTF.

This clone was seen more than once but under ten times. V and J are TRBV13 and TRBJ1-1, with 7 bases that match TRBD1. Germline V lookup: CDR1 PRHDT, CDR2 FYEKMQ (reference sequence). CDR3 length: 16 amino acids. With 6 bases clipped from V and 7 bases from J, the junction kept 17 bases outside the gene matches. The CDR3 bases are TGTGCCAGCAGTTTATGGGGGGAGACAGGGAATATTGAAGCTTTCTTT. It translates to CASSLWGETGNIEAFF.

The V call is TRBV25-1, the J call TRBJ2-1, with TRBD2 matching over 7 bases. Germline values: CDR1 MGHDK, CDR2 SYGVNS. Losses at the gene ends were 6 bases for V and 3 bases for J; bases not matched to a gene: 8. The CDR3 sequence is 15 residues long. In DNA form, the CDR3 reads TGTGCCAGCAGAAACGGCGGGGGTGGCTACAATGAGCAGTTCTTC. This encodes CASRNGGGGYNEQFF. The variable domain in full, with the rest retrieved from reference TRBV25-1 and TRBJ2-1, is EADIYQTPRYLVIGTGKKITLECSQTMGHDKMYWYQQDPGMELHLIHYSYGVNSTEKGDLSSESTVSRIRTEHFPLTLESARPSHTSQYLCASRNGGGGYNEQFFGPGTRLTVL.

Comments on this clone: This sample also contains other DNA sequences that code for the same CDR3. V and J are TRBV7-2 and TRBJ1-1; TRBD1 is a possible D gene (6 bases). Trimming took 5 bases from V and 1 from J, leaving 14 bases between them. Germline V gene sequence: CDR1 SGHTA, CDR2 FQGNSA. The CDR3 runs 15 residues. This CDR3 reads CASSLGGGGNTEAFF. The CDR3 nucleotides are TGTGCCAGCAGCCTCGGGGGGGGCGGGAACACTGAAGCTTTCTTT.

The genes are TRBV11-3 and TRBJ2-5; D unclear. Looked up from germline, CDR1 is SGHNT and CDR2 is YENEEA. The CDR3 loop spans 11 amino acids. With 6 bases removed from V and 5 bases from J, the gap between germline ends came to 7 bases. CDR3 in DNA: TGTGCCAGCAGAACAGCGGAGACCCAGTACTTC. Translated, it gives CASRTAETQYF. The variable domain in full, with the rest retrieved from reference TRBV11-3 and TRBJ2-5, is EAGVVQSPRYKIIEKKQPVAFWCNPISGHNTLYWYLQNLGQGPELLIRYENEEAVDDSQLPKDRFSAERLKGVDSTLKIQPAELGDSAVYLCASRTAETQYFGPGTRLLVL.

The chain uses TRBV29-1 and TRBJ1-4; no definite D call. The CDR3 contains 13 residues. Germline V gene sequence: CDR1 SQVTM, CDR2 ANQGSEA. The V end was cut by 3 bases, the J end by 8 bases, with 13 bases between. The CDR3 coding sequence is TGCAGCGTTGAGGCCCTCCTAGGGGAAAAACTGTTTTTT. Protein: CSVEALLGEKLFF.

This chain uses TRBV6-1 with TRBJ2-2; D gene unclear. CDR3 length: 11 amino acids. The V and J ends lost 7 bases and 6 bases respectively, with 6 bases between them. Germline assignment: CDR1 MNHNS and CDR2 SASEGT. DNA of the CDR3: TGTGCCAGCACGGACGCCGGGGAGCTGTTTTTT. Its protein is CASTDAGELFF.

The table lists this clone with a count of one. This chain's CDR3 is CSVGHTGTGSYEQYF. CDR3 DNA sequence: TGCAGCGTTGGGCACACGGGAACAGGGTCCTACGAGCAGTACTTC. V gene TRBV29-1 combines with J gene TRBJ2-7; D perhaps matches TRBD1 (6 bases). CDR3 length equals 15 residues. The germline V gene has CDR1 SQVTM and CDR2 ANQGSEA. V dropped 4 bases and J dropped 1 base, with 17 bases sitting between them.

The rearrangement joins TRBV7-6 to TRBJ2-1; the match to TRBD2 covers 13 bases. The CDR3 loop spans 16 amino acids. V was clipped by 5 bases and J by 8 bases; unmatched bases: 9. Germline CDR1 SGHVS, CDR2 FNYEAQ. The CDR3 coding sequence is TGTGCCAGCAGCATACGGACTAGCGGGAGTAGGGATGAGCAGTTCTTC. Residues: CASSIRTSGSRDEQFF.

The chain combines TRBV7-8 with TRBJ1-5; 7 bases align to TRBD1. With V trimmed by 5 bases and J by 4 bases, 11 bases remained unmatched. This CDR3 has 16 residues. Germline V gene data show CDR1 as SGHVS and CDR2 as FQNEAQ. CDR3 sequence: CASSAPYRDRNQPQHF. The CDR3 region has the DNA TGTGCCAGCAGCGCACCCTACCGGGACAGAAATCAGCCCCAGCATTTT.